These T cell receptor beta chains were read from a single sample in a study of T cell responses to AZD1222 COVID-19 vaccine. The method was immunoSEQ multiplex PCR; TCRdb's version includes in-frame clones alone and lacks a portion of them. Of fewer than 200,000 clones listed, roughly 90% are singletons. The sample in question was peripheral blood, obtained 28 days after the second AZD1222 dose. These receptors came from an adult who received the AZD1222 COVID-19 vaccine. The CDR3 runs from the conserved cysteine through the conserved F or W. D genes are given only for firm matches. Size is omitted from some rows. Given values are once, few, many or a class for expanded clones.

abundance | j_gene | v_gene | d_gene | CDR3nt | CDR3aa
. | TRBJ1-3 | TRBV18 | . | TGTGCCAGCTCACCAGCAGGACAGAACTCTGGAAACACCATATATTTT | CASSPAGQNSGNTIYF
. | TRBJ1-1 | TRBV10-3 | . | TGTGCCATCAGCCGAGGGGTGGACACTGAAGCTTTCTTT | CAISRGVDTEAFF
. | TRBJ1-2 | TRBV11-2 | TRBD1 | TGTGCCAGCAGCTCATCGACAGGGGGCTATGGCTACACCTTC | CASSSSTGGYGYTF
. | TRBJ2-1 | TRBV18 | . | TGTGCCAGCTCCGTCGATATTGTCAATGAGCAGTTCTTC | CASSVDIVNEQFF
. | TRBJ2-5 | TRBV30 | . | TGTGCCTGGAGTTTCCGCATTTGGGCTGGTAGAAAGGAGACCCAGTACTTC | CAWSFRIWAGRKETQYF
. | TRBJ1-5 | TRBV7-2 | . | TGTGCCAGCAGCTTAAACAGGGTCAATCAGCCCCAGCATTTT | CASSLNRVNQPQHF
. | TRBJ1-2 | TRBV5-5 | . | TGTGCCAGCAGCCCGGGGTGGAGGGCAGACTATGGCTACACCTTC | CASSPGWRADYGYTF
. | TRBJ2-1 | TRBV19 | TRBD2 | TGTGCCAGTAGTATAGATCTAGCGGGAGTAGGGAATGAGCAGTTCTTC | CASSIDLAGVGNEQFF
. | TRBJ1-5 | TRBV30 | . | TGTGCCTGGAGTGTTCGGGGTCAGATACGCGATCAGCCCCAGCATTTT | CAWSVRGQIRDQPQHF
. | TRBJ1-2 | TRBV11-2 | TRBD1 | TGTGCCAGCAGCCCGGACAGGGGACGGGCCTACACCTTC | CASSPDRGRAYTF
. | TRBJ1-1 | TRBV15 | . | TGTGCCACCAGCAGTATCCTATTGAGTCGGGGGCGCGGCACTGAAGCTTTCTTT | CATSSILLSRGRGTEAFF
. | TRBJ1-1 | TRBV5-8 | TRBD1 | TGTGCCAGCAGCTTACCCAGGGGGCGCGACACTGAAGCTTTCTTT | CASSLPRGRDTEAFF
. | TRBJ1-6 | TRBV7-9 | . | TGTGCCAGCAGCTTAGATGGTGGGAATTCACCCCTCCACTTT | CASSLDGGNSPLHF
. | TRBJ1-2 | TRBV7-9 | TRBD1 | TGTGCCAGCAACATCAAGACAGGGAATGGCTACACCTTC | CASNIKTGNGYTF
. | TRBJ1-1 | TRBV7-9 | . | TGTGCCAGCAGCTTAGAGTCTTCAGAAGGCAGCGGTGAAGCTTTCTTT | CASSLESSEGSGEAFF
. | TRBJ1-1 | TRBV7-9 | . | TGTGCCAGCAGCTTTGTGCCAGGGGTCACTGAAGCTTTCTTT | CASSFVPGVTEAFF
. | TRBJ2-5 | TRBV3-1/TRBV3-2 | . | TGTGCCAGCAGCCTCCGGCAGTTGTACCAAGAGACCCAGTACTTC | CASSLRQLYQETQYF
. | TRBJ2-1 | TRBV13 | . | TGTGCCAGCAGCTTATATTCCAATGAGCAGTTCTTC | CASSLYSNEQFF
. | TRBJ1-5 | TRBV15 | TRBD1 | TGTGCCACCAGTTCGACAGGGATTAACAATCAGCCCCAGCATTTT | CATSSTGINNQPQHF
. | TRBJ2-3 | TRBV7-9 | . | TGTGCCAGCAGCTTATTGGGTCTAGATACGCAGTATTTT | CASSLLGLDTQYF
. | TRBJ1-4 | TRBV5-1 | . | TGCGCCAGCAGCTTGGCCCCCACGAGAACCCCAACTAATGAAAAACTGTTTTTT | CASSLAPTRTPTNEKLFF
. | TRBJ2-7 | TRBV2 | . | TGTGCCAGCAGTGATGGCGTAGTCCGAGGGGACGAGCAGTACTTC | CASSDGVVRGDEQYF
. | TRBJ1-4 | TRBV6-6 | . | TGTGCCAGCAGCCTCGACAGAACTAATGAAAAACTGTTTTTT | CASSLDRTNEKLFF
. | TRBJ2-1 | TRBV3-1/TRBV3-2 | . | TGTGCCAGCAGCCAAGGGGCCTACAATGAGCAGTTCTTC | CASSQGAYNEQFF
. | TRBJ2-7 | TRBV3-1/TRBV3-2 | TRBD2 | TGTGCCAGCAGCCATCTATCGGCTAGCGGGAGGAGCGAGCAGTACTTC | CASSHLSASGRSEQYF
. | TRBJ2-1 | TRBV19 | . | TGTGCCAGTAGTATCGGACAGCTGGGTGGGAGTGAGCAGTTCTTC | CASSIGQLGGSEQFF
. | TRBJ1-1 | TRBV11-2 | TRBD1 | TGTGCCAGCAGCTTGTGGACAGGGAACACTGAAGCTTTCTTT | CASSLWTGNTEAFF
. | TRBJ1-1 | TRBV15 | . | TGTGCCACCAGCAGAGGGAGGGCAGGGGTGATGAGTGAAGCTTTCTTT | CATSRGRAGVMSEAFF
. | TRBJ2-7 | TRBV4-3 | . | TGCGCCAGCAGCCAAGATAACTCCTACGAGCAGTACTTC | CASSQDNSYEQYF
. | TRBJ1-1 | TRBV28 | . | TGTGCCAGCACCAACCCGGGACACGATGAAGCTTTCTTT | CASTNPGHDEAFF
. | TRBJ2-5 | TRBV6-2/TRBV6-3 | TRBD1 | TGTGCCAGTAGCACAGGACAGGGGGCGCGGGGGGCCCAAGAGACCCAGTACTTC | CASSTGQGARGAQETQYF
. | TRBJ1-3 | TRBV7-9 | TRBD1 | TGTGCCAGCAGCGTCTCAGGGGGCTCTGGAAACACCATATATTTT | CASSVSGGSGNTIYF
. | TRBJ1-2 | TRBV27 | . | TGTGCCAGTAGGAGGGCGGTGGCAGGCAGCTATGGCTACACCTTC | CASRRAVAGSYGYTF
. | TRBJ1-1 | TRBV7-9 | . | TGTGCCAGCAGCTTCCGACAGACGGGCACTGAAGCTTTCTTT | CASSFRQTGTEAFF
. | TRBJ1-2 | TRBV2 | . | TGTGCCAGCAGTTCTAGGACCTATGGCTACACCTTC | CASSSRTYGYTF
once | TRBJ2-1 | TRBV5-1 | TRBD1 | TGCGCCAGCAGTTTCGTTCCGGGACAGGGCGACAATGAGCAGTTCTTC | CASSFVPGQGDNEQFF
once | TRBJ1-5 | TRBV7-9 | . | TGTGCCAGCAGCCACCTGGGACAGCCCCAGCATTTT | CASSHLGQPQHF
. | TRBJ1-2 | TRBV30 | . | TGTGCCTGGGAGGATGGGCGGTTTTCTGGCTACACCTTC | CAWEDGRFSGYTF
. | TRBJ2-1 | TRBV18 | . | TGTGCCAGCTCACCACAGAATAGCATGGACAATGAGCAGTTCTTC | CASSPQNSMDNEQFF
once | TRBJ2-3 | TRBV5-1 | TRBD2 | TGCGCCAGCAGCTTACTCCTAGCGGGGGGTCGCACAGATACGCAGTATTTT | CASSLLLAGGRTDTQYF
. | TRBJ1-4 | TRBV19 | . | TGTGCCAGTACCCCGGGGGGATCTTTTGAAAAACTGTTTTTT | CASTPGGSFEKLFF
. | TRBJ2-3 | TRBV5-1 | TRBD2 | TGCGCCAGCAGCTTGGGTAGCGGGGGAGGTCAGGTGACAGATACGCAGTATTTT | CASSLGSGGGQVTDTQYF
. | TRBJ1-2 | TRBV4-2 | . | TGTGCCAGCAGCCAAGATCCGGGTGGGGACAAAATTTACTATGGCTACACCTTC | CASSQDPGGDKIYYGYTF
. | TRBJ2-1 | TRBV5-1 | TRBD2 | TGCGCCAGCAGCGTGACTAGCGGGAGGGCGAATGAGCAGTTCTTC | CASSVTSGRANEQFF
. | TRBJ2-5 | TRBV5-5 | TRBD2 | TGTGCCAGCAGCTTGGGGCTAGCGGGAGTGGTTGGGGAGACCCAGTACTTC | CASSLGLAGVVGETQYF
. | TRBJ2-7 | TRBV7-2 | . | TGTGCCAGCAGCTTAGCGGGAGGACCCTACGAGCAGTACTTC | CASSLAGGPYEQYF
. | TRBJ2-3 | TRBV19 | . | TGTGCCAGTAGTATTACATTTTATGCGGCTAGCACAGATACGCAGTATTTT | CASSITFYAASTDTQYF
. | TRBJ2-7 | TRBV18 | . | TGTGCCAGCTCACCCGGGAGCAGCTCCTACGAGCAGTACTTC | CASSPGSSSYEQYF
few | TRBJ1-5 | TRBV10-1 | . | TGCGCCAGCATGATGGGCGGCAGCAATCAGCCCCAGCATTTT | CASMMGGSNQPQHF
once | TRBJ1-5 | TRBV19 | . | TGTGCCAGTAGTAGCCGCAATGGGAAACCACCCCAGCCCCAGCATTTT | CASSSRNGKPPQPQHF
. | TRBJ1-2 | TRBV5-1 | . | TGCGCCAGCAGCTCTACACCCCGACACACTAACTATGGCTACACCTTC | CASSSTPRHTNYGYTF
few | TRBJ2-2 | TRBV7-2 | TRBD1 | TGTGCCAGCAGCTTAATGCAGGGGGTTGCCGGGGAGCTGTTTTTT | CASSLMQGVAGELFF
. | TRBJ2-5 | TRBV6-5 | . | TGTGCCTCATCTGGGCGGGACTCATTCCAAGAGACCCAGTACTTC | CASSGRDSFQETQYF
once | TRBJ1-6 | TRBV9 | . | TGTGCCAGCAGCGCAAGAGACGGAAGAAATTCACCCCTCCACTTT | CASSARDGRNSPLHF
. | TRBJ1-2 | TRBV5-5 | . | TGTGCCAGCAGCTTGGGCCCTATCTCGTGGGGCTACACCTTC | CASSLGPISWGYTF
. | TRBJ2-3 | TRBV30 | TRBD1 | TGTGCCTGCCCCCGACAGGGGATCACAGATACGCAGTATTTT | CACPRQGITDTQYF
. | TRBJ1-6 | TRBV12-3/TRBV12-4 | TRBD1 | TGTGCCAGCAGCCGACAGGGTTCACCCCTCCACTTT | CASSRQGSPLHF
. | TRBJ2-7 | TRBV6-5 | . | TGTGCCAGCATCGAGGGGTGCCCCTACTTC | CASIEGCPYF
. | TRBJ1-3 | TRBV4-1 | . | TGCGCCAGCAGCCAAGTAGGATCTGGAAACACCATATATTTT | CASSQVGSGNTIYF
. | TRBJ1-2 | TRBV5-1 | TRBD1 | TGCGCCAGCAGCCTGGGGACAGTACCTTACTATGGCTACACCTTC | CASSLGTVPYYGYTF